Reported below is one TCR beta chain. This clone's antigen is unknown. The input lacks base qualities; no much larger clone sits a single base away. Between the V and J ends, shortened by 6 bases and 8 bases respectively, the junction contains 14 bases. The CDR3 starts with the cysteine, ends with the phenylalanine, and has 13 residues. Only the CDR3 portion is preserved as DNA: 39 bases, with reading frame beginning at the first base. CDR1 and CDR2, per the germline V gene, are SNHLY and FYNNEI. The cohort consisted of 666 healthy bone marrow donors. All cohort members were sampled while nominally healthy, although unrecorded immune exposures were likely present. Of the 666 cohort members, fewer than 300 had positive CMV serostatus and about 330 had negative CMV serostatus, and CMV serostatus was not recorded for the donor. A peripheral blood sample was collected from each donor, and TCR beta sequencing was performed on peripheral blood mononuclear cells. The Qiagen DNeasy Blood Extraction Kit was used to extract genomic DNA from the blood cell samples.

These data belong to a study of cytomegalovirus exposure and HLA in healthy donors (dated by TCRdb to 2016 to 2017). Some background on the complete study: An earlier analysis of roughly 610 of the donors reported roughly 300 Gb of sequence data and 95 million to 120 million unique TCR beta sequences obtained from about 179 million T cells. Every repertoire in the discovery cohort had been generated on one and the same sequencing platform. Alongside the repertoire data, information on donor age, sex, ethnicity and CMV serostatus was compiled. The genetic ancestry cluster associated with self-reported Caucasian donors included roughly 84% of the 350 to 500 genotyped donors. Across around 400 genotyped donors of the cohort, an average of roughly 250,000 unique TCR beta nucleotide sequences per donor were sequenced, and roughly a sixth of those sequences were non-productive. In an earlier analysis of a few hundred of the donors, high-throughput TCR beta sequencing was used to judge whether each TCR beta V gene segment behaved as functional or pseudogenic. The study used immunosequencing to profile the T cell repertoires of more than 650 subjects and linked those repertoires to cytomegalovirus serostatus. A handful of DR-DQ haplotypes were handled as single units for association and clustering because linkage in the cohort was strong. Typing coverage varied by locus: roughly 620-640 donors for A, B, C, DRB1 and DQB1; about 520 for DQA1; about 590 for DPA1; around 450 for DPB1. To predict cytomegalovirus infection status, the study combined high-throughput TCR immunosequencing, statistical association of individual TCRs with disease status, and machine learning. Both class I and class II loci were covered by HLA typing, at four-digit resolution. In a later analysis, previously published TCR beta repertoires from 666 donors were re-analyzed and high-resolution HLA genotyping was added so that TCR occurrence patterns could be studied. A separate validation cohort of approximately 120 different subjects was used in addition to the 666-subject first cohort. In the later analysis, no new phenotypic data were used to find candidate immune exposures; instead, reliance was placed on TCR beta sequences and their occurrence across donors. The aim of the study was to test whether cataloging public T cell receptors could identify signatures of past pathogen exposure. An early release covering 550 to 650 HLA-typed donors comprised roughly 300 gigabases of sequencing data and 85 million or so unique TCR sequences. Genome-wide SNP genotypes for about three fifths of the roughly 670 donors were used in a later genetic analysis, which treated that subset as a discovery cohort. Study-wide conclusions, independent of this receptor: A later analysis associated about 17,000 TCR beta sequences with specific HLA alleles at a false discovery rate of 0.05. An association between a missense DCLRE1C variant and V-gene and J-gene trimming of TCR beta chains was found in a later genetic analysis and replicated in an independent cohort. The authors suggested that the approach could potentially be extended to other disease states and immunological phenotypes. Over 15 rarely observed V segments, including chromosome 9 orphons, were excluded from the earlier analysis of about 610 of the donors because counts were too low. Because some donors lacked HLA typing at each locus, the association tests relied only on the typed subset. According to a later analysis, most CMV-associated TCR beta chains appeared to be HLA-restricted, and the HLA associations seemed to be driven largely by CMV exposure. Cytomegalovirus status was reported to be diagnosed by the classifier with high specificity and sensitivity in both the original and validation cohorts. When HLA alleles, especially DR and DQ, strongly co-occurred, attributing TCR associations to individual alleles was difficult. The study gave a list of around 170 TCR beta chains associated with cytomegalovirus. The sequencing pipeline was judged likely to have produced a cluster of highly shared sequence variants as a technical artifact. A further reported finding was that TCR beta sequences accurately predicted the HLA-A and HLA-B alleles for most subjects in the first cohort. Correlated functional status among segregating V segments might be attributable to linkage disequilibrium, but an unknown experimental factor could not be ruled out. Some IMGT-functional V segments, including TRBV6-2 and TRBV6-3, could not be told apart with the 87-base-pair reads, so those segments were excluded. Broadly in line with IMGT annotations, most TCR beta V segments showed up in productive rearrangements about 87% or about 30% of the time in an earlier analysis of approximately 600 of the donors. In this cohort, only TCR beta chains were sequenced, and detectable features were limited by the absence of alpha or paired-chain data. A later analysis found that TCR association rates varied across HLA loci, with DRB1 alleles showing the most associated TCRs and HLA-C alleles the fewest. A later analysis found that HLA-associated TCR beta chains were more clonally expanded and had lower generation probabilities than equally common non-associated chains. Roughly uniform sequencing depth across donors was assumed in presence/absence analyses, although this assumption may not hold. Across donors, most TCR sequences were observed very rarely, whereas some public TCRs were present in many individuals. Compared with the roughly 720-donor mean, donors in an Asian-associated ancestry cluster had fewer N-insertions in productive TCRs, according to a later genetic analysis. Immune exposure information for the cohort was limited to CMV serostatus. A few of the identified cytomegalovirus-associated TCR beta chains were confirmed in vitro to be specific for cytomegalovirus antigens. In a later analysis, several top co-occurrence clusters were reported to appear linked to parvovirus B19, influenza, CMV and Epstein-Barr virus.

Library preparation employed the immunoSEQ multiplex PCR assay. For the multiplex PCR, a mixture combining 60 forward primers for TCR Vbeta segments and 13 reverse primers for TCR Jbeta segments was used. The CDR3 region of rearranged TCR beta genes was amplified from genomic DNA by a multiplex PCR assay. The Illumina HiSeq System was used to sequence the amplified TCR beta libraries as 87-base-pair reads. Per the original workflow: In a later analysis, some 80 million unique TCR beta chains were counted across the 666 repertoires, and roughly 11 million of these chains were shared by at least two donors. To remove PCR and sequencing errors, raw reads were error-corrected and collapsed into unique sequences using a nearest-neighbor algorithm that merged closely related sequences. Alignment of CDR3 sequences to IMGT reference sequences was used to assign V, D and J gene segments. Each retained sequence needed at least a six-nucleotide match to both a V gene segment and a J gene segment. Rearrangements were classified as productive when the CDR3 lacked stop codons and remained in frame with V and J, and all other rearrangements were classified as non-productive. Following IMGT convention, CDR3 was defined as the stretch from the second conserved V-encoded cysteine to the conserved J-encoded phenylalanine. In an earlier analysis of 587 of the donors, sequences lacking an unambiguous match to a single V gene segment were excluded. An earlier analysis of fewer than 650 of the donors classified V segments as functional when productive rearrangements were above 56.7% and as segregating when the standard deviation between donors was above 5%. A statistical classification framework was developed to diagnose cytomegalovirus status using the catalog of TCR beta chain sequences. In a later analysis, V and J genes were assigned by comparing TCR nucleotide sequences against IMGT/GENE-DB human TR gene sequences. Using the TCRdist pipeline, a later analysis assigned CDR3 sequences along with most-parsimonious VDJ recombination scenarios. A later analysis defined each TCR beta chain by its CDR3 amino acid sequence plus V-gene family, and excluded reads lacking a unique V-gene family. To address suspected cross-contamination and a sequencing artifact, a later analysis removed a few hundred highly shared, low-generation-probability nucleotide sequences. In a later analysis, a clonal expansion index was calculated for each public chain from normalized within-repertoire ranks of inferred template counts. In a later analysis, generation probabilities were computed with a VDJ recombination model fitted to out-of-frame rearrangements, and the resulting probabilities were checked against IGoR. In a later analysis, hypergeometric tests were used to score TCR-TCR, TCR-HLA and TCR-CMV co-occurrence, with a repertoire-size bias correction applied to TCR pairs. To estimate false discovery rates, a later analysis permuted the HLA or CMV assignments 20 times. A later analysis grouped co-occurring TCRs with DBSCAN, adding TCRdist sequence similarity when clustering within HLA-allele-positive subsets. Repertoires with fewer than 30,000 or more than 120,000 public chains were left out of co-occurrence clustering, as were a handful of repertoires with anomalous nucleotide sharing. TCRdb holds this immuneACCESS table with in-frame rearrangements only. Some clones are missing; in checked studies, unresolved V genes explain under half, and the rest has no known cause. V, J and clone size are taken as reported in that table, and D and trimming were inferred from the DNA itself. This sample comprises roughly 130,000 clones, more than 70% of them detected only once. The biggest ten clones account for 1% of the sample.

The chain is encoded by TRBV2 joined to TRBJ1-5; a confident D gene designation cannot be given. What was sequenced was PBMCs. The TCR originated in a human donor in good health. The sequenced DNA is TGTGCCAGCAGCCCCACGTTCGTAGAGCCCCAGCATTTT. Protein translation: CASSPTFVEPQHF.